This T cell receptor (beta chain) was captured in a study of Graves' ophthalmopathy and Graves' hyperthyroidism listed by TCRdb under 2018. As for the study more broadly: Peripheral blood was collected at initial diagnosis, prior to any treatment. Following sampling, methimazole starting at 30 mg daily was administered to hyperthyroidism patients, and high-dose intravenous methylprednisolone was administered to ophthalmopathy patients. To explore V-J signatures distinguishing ophthalmopathy from hyperthyroidism, a discovery set of 100 patients (fewer than 45 ophthalmopathy, roughly 60 stable hyperthyroidism) was enrolled. The study used TCR beta repertoire signatures to distinguish Graves' ophthalmopathy from Graves' hyperthyroidism and to predict progression to ophthalmopathy. In total, 135 blood samples were TCR-sequenced: 40 to 45 ophthalmopathy, some 80 hyperthyroidism and about 17 hyperthyroidism-to-ophthalmopathy patients. In about six hyperthyroidism patients, the T-cell repertoire of thyroid tissue was compared with the T-cell repertoire of blood. For independent validation, a separate cohort was made up of 18 hyperthyroidism patients plus 17 patients who later progressed from hyperthyroidism to ophthalmopathy.

Ophthalmopathy patients were characterized by moderately to severely active disease, a Clinical Activity Score of at least 3, a NOSPECS grade of at least 4, and a disease duration under 3 months. Patients were excluded if they had other autoimmune diseases, uncontrolled infections, pregnancy or lactation. Diagnosis relied on clinical symptoms, serum thyroxine, TRAb, thyroid ultrasound and orbital computed tomography. Using Ficoll-Paque density gradient centrifugation, PBMCs were isolated from less than 13 ml of fresh peripheral blood. Total RNA was extracted with Trizol reagent and quality-checked on an Agilent 2100 Bioanalyzer. This clonotype was seen repeatedly, ten times or more. Its antigen is unknown. One base away there is no much larger clone; base qualities are not given. TCR beta CDR3 regions were amplified from RNA transcripts for repertoire sequencing. The first round of RT-PCR was done with HTBI primers and the Qiagen OneStep RT-PCR kit, and was followed by a second round of multiplex PCR, then size selection and purification. Libraries were sequenced paired-end with 100 bp reads on an Illumina HiSeq2000. As for how the authors treated the data: SOAPnuke was used to process the reads, throwing out any read that had adapters, had uncalled bases, had a mean Phred below 15, or lacked an exact constant-primer or identifier match. COPE v1.2.5 was used to merge high-quality paired reads. Each unique nucleotide sequence was defined as a clonotype, and clonotypes were aligned to IMGT TRB V, D and J references with MiTCR v1.1. Analysis was restricted to V-J combinations with a frequency above 0.0001, which covered 98% to 99.2% of repertoires. A TCR clonal expansion and chaos score per V-J combination was defined as the ratio of F50 clonal expansion to chaos observed in the TCRdist matrix. Features were reduced by Welch's t-statistics and random forest to more than 10 V-J combinations, which fed a naive Bayes classifier. The Morisita-Horn index was used to measure how similar the thyroid and blood repertoires were. The public reads were reanalyzed by TCRdb: fastp trimming at Q25, MiXCR alignment, in-frame beta chains only. CDR3 protein duplicates are merged, each entry listing the most common genes and DNA. The V and J calls and clone size are TCRdb's, not the authors'. Across this sample there are hundreds of thousands of distinct CDR3 sequences, with about 41% seen only once. The ten most abundant clones make up roughly 3.5% of the sample.

V and J are truncated by 4 bases and 4 bases respectively, leaving an intervening sequence of 14 bases. The CDR3 goes from the cysteine to the phenylalanine over 14 residues. The CDR3 DNA has 42 bases and is translated from base 1. The germline V gene specifies SNHLY as CDR1 and FYNNEI as CDR2. Overall study results and their limits: Sample size was not predetermined statistically, and investigators were not blinded to group allocation. In cross-validation, the 13-signature model distinguished ophthalmopathy from stable hyperthyroidism with more than 85% sensitivity and 81% to 82% specificity, while in the test set the corresponding values were approximately 80% and 75%. In validation, the model predicted ophthalmopathy progression with 55% to 71% sensitivity and roughly 72% specificity; 12 predicted patients were CT-confirmed with GO in a median of approximately six months. Most of the expanded thyroid clonotypes with a frequency above 0.001 were also detected in blood, and it was suggested that the thyroid immune response may be reflected by blood repertoires.

This receptor chain uses TRBV2 and TRBJ2-7; the D call is tentative, TRBD1 or TRBD2, as each matches 6 bases. The sequenced sample consisted of peripheral blood. This TCR was sampled from an adult man with Graves' ophthalmopathy. The bases are TGTGCCAGCAGTGTCTTCGGGGGCGATTACGAGCAGTACTTC. This sequence encodes CASSVFGGDYEQYF. The entire variable domain, with the stretches around the CDR3 drawn from the reference TRBV2 and TRBJ2-7 proteins, is EPEVTQTPSHQVTQMGQEVILRCVPISNHLYFYWYRQILGQKVEFLVSFYNNEISEKSEIFDDQFSVERPDGSNFTLKIRSTKLEDSAMYFCASSVFGGDYEQYFGPGTRLTVT.